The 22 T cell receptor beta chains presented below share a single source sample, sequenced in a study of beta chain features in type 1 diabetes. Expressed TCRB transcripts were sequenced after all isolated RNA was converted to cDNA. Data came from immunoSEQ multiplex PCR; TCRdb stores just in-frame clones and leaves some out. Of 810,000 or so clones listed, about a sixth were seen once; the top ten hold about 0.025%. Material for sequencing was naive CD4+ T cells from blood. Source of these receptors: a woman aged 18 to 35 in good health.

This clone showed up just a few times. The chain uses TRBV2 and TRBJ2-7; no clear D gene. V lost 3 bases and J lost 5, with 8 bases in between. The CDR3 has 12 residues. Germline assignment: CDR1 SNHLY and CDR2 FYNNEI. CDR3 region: CASSDPLNEQYF. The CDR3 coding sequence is TGTGCCAGCAGTGATCCCCTTAACGAGCAGTACTTC.

CDR3 bases: TGTGCCAGCAGTTACGCTGGGCTTGCCGGGGAGCTGTTTTTT. It encodes CASSYAGLAGELFF. The V gene is TRBV6-6, the J gene TRBJ2-2; D unclear. Trimming shortened V by 2 bases and J by 6 bases, and 10 bases separated the two germline ends. The germline V gene encodes CDR1 MNHNY and CDR2 SVGAGI (reference sequence). The CDR3 has 14 residues.

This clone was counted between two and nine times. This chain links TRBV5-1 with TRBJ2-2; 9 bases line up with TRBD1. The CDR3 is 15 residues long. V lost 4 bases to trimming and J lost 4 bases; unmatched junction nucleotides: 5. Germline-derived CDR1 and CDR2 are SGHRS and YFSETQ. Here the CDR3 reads CASSTGTGSTGELFF. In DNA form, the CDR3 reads TGCGCCAGCAGCACCGGGACAGGGTCCACCGGGGAGCTGTTTTTT.

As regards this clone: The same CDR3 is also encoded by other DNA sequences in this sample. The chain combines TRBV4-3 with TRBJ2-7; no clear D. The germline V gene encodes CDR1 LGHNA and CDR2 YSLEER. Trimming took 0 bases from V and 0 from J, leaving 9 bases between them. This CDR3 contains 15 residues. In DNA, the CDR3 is TGCGCCAGCAGCCAAGATGCTAGGAGCTCCTACGAGCAGTACTTC. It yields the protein CASSQDARSSYEQYF.

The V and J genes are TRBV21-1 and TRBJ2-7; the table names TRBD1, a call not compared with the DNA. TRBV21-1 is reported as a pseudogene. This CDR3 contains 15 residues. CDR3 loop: CASSTRGPRKDEQYF. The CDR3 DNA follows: TGTGCCAGCAGCACCAGGGGGCCGAGGAAGGACGAGCAGTACTTC.

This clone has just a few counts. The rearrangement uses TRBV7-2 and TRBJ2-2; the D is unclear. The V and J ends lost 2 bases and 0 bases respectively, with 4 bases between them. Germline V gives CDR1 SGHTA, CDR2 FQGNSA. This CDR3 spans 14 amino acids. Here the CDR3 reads CASSLTANTGELFF. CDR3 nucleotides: TGTGCCAGCAGCTTAACGGCGAACACCGGGGAGCTGTTTTTT.

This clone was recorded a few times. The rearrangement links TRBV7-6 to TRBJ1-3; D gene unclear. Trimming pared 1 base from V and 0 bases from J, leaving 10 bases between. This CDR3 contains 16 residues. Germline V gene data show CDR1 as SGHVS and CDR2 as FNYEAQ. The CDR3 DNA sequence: TGTGCCAGCAGCTTAGGACACCCGAGCTCTGGAAACACCATATATTTT. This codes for CASSLGHPSSGNTIYF. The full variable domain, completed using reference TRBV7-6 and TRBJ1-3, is GAGVSQSPRYKVTKRGQDVALRCDPISGHVSLYWYRQALGQGPEFLTYFNYEAQQDKSGLPNDRFSAERPEGSISTLTIQRTEQRDSAMYRCASSLGHPSSGNTIYFGEGSWLTVV.

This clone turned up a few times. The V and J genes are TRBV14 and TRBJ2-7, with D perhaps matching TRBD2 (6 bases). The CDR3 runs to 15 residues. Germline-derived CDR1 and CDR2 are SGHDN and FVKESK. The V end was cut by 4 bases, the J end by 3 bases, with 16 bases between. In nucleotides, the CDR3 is TGTGCCAGCAGCCGCCTTAGGGCGGGGTTCTACGAGCAGTACTTC. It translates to CASSRLRAGFYEQYF. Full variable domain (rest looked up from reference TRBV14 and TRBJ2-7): EAGVTQFPSHSVIEKGQTVTLRCDPISGHDNLYWYRRVMGKEIKFLLHFVKESKQDESGMPNNRFLAERTGGTYSTLKVQPAELEDSGVYFCASSRLRAGFYEQYFGPGTRLTVT.

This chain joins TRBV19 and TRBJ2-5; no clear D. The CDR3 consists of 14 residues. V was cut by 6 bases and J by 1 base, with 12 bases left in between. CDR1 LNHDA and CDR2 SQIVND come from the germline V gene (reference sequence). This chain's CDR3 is CASSVRNLQETQYF. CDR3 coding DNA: TGTGCCAGTAGCGTAAGGAACCTCCAAGAGACCCAGTACTTC.

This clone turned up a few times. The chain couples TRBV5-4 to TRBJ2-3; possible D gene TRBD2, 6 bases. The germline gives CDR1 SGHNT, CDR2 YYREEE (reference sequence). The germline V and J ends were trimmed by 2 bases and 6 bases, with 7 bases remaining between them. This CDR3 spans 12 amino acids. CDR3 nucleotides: TGTGCCAGCAGCTTCCTAGCGGATACGCAGTATTTT. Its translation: CASSFLADTQYF.

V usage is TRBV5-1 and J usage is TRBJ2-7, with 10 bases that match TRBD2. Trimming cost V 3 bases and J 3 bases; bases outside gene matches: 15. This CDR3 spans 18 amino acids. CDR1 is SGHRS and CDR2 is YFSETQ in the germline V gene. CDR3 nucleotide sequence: TGCGCCAGCAGCTGGCAGTCTAGCGGGGGAACTGCCAACTACGAGCAGTACTTC. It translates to CASSWQSSGGTANYEQYF.

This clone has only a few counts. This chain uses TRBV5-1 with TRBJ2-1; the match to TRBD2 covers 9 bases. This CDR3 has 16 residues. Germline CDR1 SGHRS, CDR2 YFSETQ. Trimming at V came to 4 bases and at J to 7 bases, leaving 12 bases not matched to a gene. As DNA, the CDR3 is TGCGCCAGCAGCCAGACCGGGACTAGCACAGGGAATGAGCAGTTCTTC. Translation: CASSQTGTSTGNEQFF.

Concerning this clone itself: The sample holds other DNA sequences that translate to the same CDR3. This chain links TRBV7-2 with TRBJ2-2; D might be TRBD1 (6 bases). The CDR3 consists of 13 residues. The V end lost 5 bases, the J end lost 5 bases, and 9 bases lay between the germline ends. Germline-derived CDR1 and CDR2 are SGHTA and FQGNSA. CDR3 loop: CASSLQGTGELFF. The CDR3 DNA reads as TGTGCCAGCAGCCTACAGGGTACCGGGGAGCTGTTTTTT.

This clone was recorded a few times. Here the CDR3 reads CASRQGTNTIYF. In DNA, the CDR3 is TGTGCCAGCAGGCAGGGGACAAACACCATATATTTT. V is TRBV6-5 and J is TRBJ1-3; possible D gene TRBD1, 6 bases. The ends were cut back, 6 bases at V and 6 bases at J, with 9 bases in the middle. Germline CDR1 and CDR2: MNHEY and SVGAGI. The CDR3 sequence is 12 residues long.

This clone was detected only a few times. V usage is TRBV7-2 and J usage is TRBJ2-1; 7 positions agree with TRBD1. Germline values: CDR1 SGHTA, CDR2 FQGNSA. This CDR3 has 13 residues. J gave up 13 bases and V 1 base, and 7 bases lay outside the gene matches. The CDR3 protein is CASSLGLRGFQFF. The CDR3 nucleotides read TGTGCCAGCAGCTTAGGACTCAGGGGGTTTCAGTTCTTC.

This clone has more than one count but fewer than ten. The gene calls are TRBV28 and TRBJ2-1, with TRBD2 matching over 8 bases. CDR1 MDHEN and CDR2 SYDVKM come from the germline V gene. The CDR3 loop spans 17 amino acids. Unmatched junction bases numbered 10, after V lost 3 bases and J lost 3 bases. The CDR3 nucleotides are TGTGCCAGCAGTTTGGGTGCGGCTAGCGGGCACTACAATGAGCAGTTCTTC. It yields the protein CASSLGAASGHYNEQFF.

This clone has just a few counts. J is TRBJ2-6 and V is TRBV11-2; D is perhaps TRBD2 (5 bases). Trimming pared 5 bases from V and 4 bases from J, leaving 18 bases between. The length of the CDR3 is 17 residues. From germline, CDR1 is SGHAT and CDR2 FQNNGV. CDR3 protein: CASSAIGRARGANVLTF. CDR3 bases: TGTGCCAGCAGCGCCATCGGGCGGGCGAGGGGGGCCAACGTCCTGACTTTC.

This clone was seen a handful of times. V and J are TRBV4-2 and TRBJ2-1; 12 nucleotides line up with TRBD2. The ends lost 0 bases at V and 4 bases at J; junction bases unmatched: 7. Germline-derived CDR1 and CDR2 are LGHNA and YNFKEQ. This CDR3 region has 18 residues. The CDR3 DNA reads TGTGCCAGCAGCCAAGAAGGAACTAGCGGGAGGCGGTACAATGAGCAGTTCTTC. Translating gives CASSQEGTSGRRYNEQFF.

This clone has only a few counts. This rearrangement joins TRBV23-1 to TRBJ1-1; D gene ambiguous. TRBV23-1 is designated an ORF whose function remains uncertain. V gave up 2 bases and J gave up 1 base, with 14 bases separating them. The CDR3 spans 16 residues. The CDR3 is CASSQGEKAQNTEAFF. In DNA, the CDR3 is TGCGCCAGCAGTCAAGGGGAAAAAGCACAGAACACTGAAGCTTTCTTT.

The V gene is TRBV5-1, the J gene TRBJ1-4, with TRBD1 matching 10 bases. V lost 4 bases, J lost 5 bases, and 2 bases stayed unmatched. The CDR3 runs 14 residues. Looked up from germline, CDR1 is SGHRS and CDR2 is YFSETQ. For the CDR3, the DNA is TGCGCCAGCAGCAGACAGGGGGCAAATGAAAAACTGTTTTTT. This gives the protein CASSRQGANEKLFF.

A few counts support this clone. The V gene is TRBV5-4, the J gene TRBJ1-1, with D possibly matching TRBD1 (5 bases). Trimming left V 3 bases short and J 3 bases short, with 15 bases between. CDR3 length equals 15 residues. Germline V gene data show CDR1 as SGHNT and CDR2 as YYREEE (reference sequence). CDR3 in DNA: TGTGCCAGCAGCTCATCCACTACAGGTCACACTGAAGCTTTCTTT. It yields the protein CASSSSTTGHTEAFF.

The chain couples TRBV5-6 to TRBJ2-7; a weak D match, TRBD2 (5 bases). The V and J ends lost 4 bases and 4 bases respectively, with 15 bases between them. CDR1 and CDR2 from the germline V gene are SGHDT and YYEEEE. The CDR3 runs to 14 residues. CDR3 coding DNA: TGTGCCAGCAGCGGCGAGGGTGGCCTATACGAGCAGTACTTC. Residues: CASSGEGGLYEQYF.